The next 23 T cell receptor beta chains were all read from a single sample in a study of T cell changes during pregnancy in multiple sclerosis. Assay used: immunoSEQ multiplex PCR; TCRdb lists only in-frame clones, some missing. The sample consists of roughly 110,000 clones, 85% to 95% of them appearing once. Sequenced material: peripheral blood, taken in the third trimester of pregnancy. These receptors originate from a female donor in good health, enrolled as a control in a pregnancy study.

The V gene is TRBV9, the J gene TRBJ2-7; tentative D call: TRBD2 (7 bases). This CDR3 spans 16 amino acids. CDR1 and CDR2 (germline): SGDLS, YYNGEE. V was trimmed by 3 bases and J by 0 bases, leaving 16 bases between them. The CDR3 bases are TGTGCCAGCAGCGAGTGGGGGGGCTCGGGCTCCTACGAGCAGTACTTC. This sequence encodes CASSEWGGSGSYEQYF.

The CDR3 reads CASSLRGGSMNTEAFF. The CDR3 region has the DNA TGCGCCAGCAGCTTGAGGGGGGGCTCCATGAACACTGAAGCTTTCTTT. The J gene is TRBJ1-1, the V gene TRBV5-1, with D perhaps matching TRBD1 (6 bases). This CDR3 region has 16 residues. The ends were cut back, 1 base at V and 0 bases at J, with 13 bases in the middle. Germline CDR1 and CDR2: SGHRS and YFSETQ.

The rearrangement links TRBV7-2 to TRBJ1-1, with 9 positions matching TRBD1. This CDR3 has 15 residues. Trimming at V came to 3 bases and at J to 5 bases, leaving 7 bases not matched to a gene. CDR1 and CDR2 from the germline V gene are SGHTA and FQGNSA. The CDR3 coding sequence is TGTGCCAGCAGCTTCGGGGGACAGGGCGTGACTGAAGCTTTCTTT. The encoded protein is CASSFGGQGVTEAFF.

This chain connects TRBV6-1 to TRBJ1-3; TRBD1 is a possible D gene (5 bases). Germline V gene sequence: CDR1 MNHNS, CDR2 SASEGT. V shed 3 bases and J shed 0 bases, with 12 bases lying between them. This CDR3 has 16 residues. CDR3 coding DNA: TGTGCCAGCAGTGAGTTGACAGTGCCCTCTGGAAACACCATATATTTT. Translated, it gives CASSELTVPSGNTIYF.

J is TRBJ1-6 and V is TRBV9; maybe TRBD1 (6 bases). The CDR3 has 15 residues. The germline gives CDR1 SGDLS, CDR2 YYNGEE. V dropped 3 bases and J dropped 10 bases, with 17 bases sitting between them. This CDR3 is CASSGQGTISSPLHF. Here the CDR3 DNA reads TGTGCCAGCAGCGGGCAGGGGACCATATCCTCACCCCTCCACTTT.

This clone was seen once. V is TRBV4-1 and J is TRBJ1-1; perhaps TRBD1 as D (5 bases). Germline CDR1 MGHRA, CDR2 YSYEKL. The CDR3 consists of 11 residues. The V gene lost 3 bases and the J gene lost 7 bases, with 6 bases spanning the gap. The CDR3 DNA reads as TGCGCCAGCAGCCAGGGGGGTGAAGCTTTCTTT. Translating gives CASSQGGEAFF.

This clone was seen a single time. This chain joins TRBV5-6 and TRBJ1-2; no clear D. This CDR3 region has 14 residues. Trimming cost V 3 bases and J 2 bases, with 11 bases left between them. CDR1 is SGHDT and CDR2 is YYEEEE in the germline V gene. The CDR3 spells CASSSTGGNYGYTF. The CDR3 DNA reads TGTGCCAGCAGCTCCACGGGAGGGAACTATGGCTACACCTTC.

In nucleotides, the CDR3 is TGTGCCAGCAGCTTGCGACTAGCTTCCGGGGAGCTGTTTTTT. Amino acid sequence: CASSLRLASGELFF. The chain joins TRBV7-3 to TRBJ2-2; 7 bases match TRBD2. Per the germline V gene, CDR1 is SGHTA and CDR2 is FQGTGA. The CDR3 covers 14 residues. The V segment lost 3 bases and the J segment 6 bases; nucleotides outside the gene matches: 4.

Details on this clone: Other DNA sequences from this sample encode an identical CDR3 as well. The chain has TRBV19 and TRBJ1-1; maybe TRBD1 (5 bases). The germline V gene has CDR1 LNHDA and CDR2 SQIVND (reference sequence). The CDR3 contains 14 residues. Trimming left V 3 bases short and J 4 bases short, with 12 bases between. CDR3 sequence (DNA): TGTGCCAGTAGTATTGCGGGCGGGGGCACTGAAGCTTTCTTT. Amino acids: CASSIAGGGTEAFF.

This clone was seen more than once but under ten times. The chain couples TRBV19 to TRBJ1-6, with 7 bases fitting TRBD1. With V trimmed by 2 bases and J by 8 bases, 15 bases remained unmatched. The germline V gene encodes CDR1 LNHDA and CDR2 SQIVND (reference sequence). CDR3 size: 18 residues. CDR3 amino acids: CASSITPTGVVVDSPLHF. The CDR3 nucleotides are TGTGCCAGTAGTATAACCCCCACAGGGGTTGTTGTAGATTCACCCCTCCACTTT.

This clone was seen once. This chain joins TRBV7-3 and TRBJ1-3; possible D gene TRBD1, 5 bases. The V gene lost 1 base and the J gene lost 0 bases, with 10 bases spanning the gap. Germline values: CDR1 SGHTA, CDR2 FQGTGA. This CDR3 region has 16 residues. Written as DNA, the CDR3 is TGTGCCAGCAGCTTAAACGGAGGGGACTCTGGAAACACCATATATTTT. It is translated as CASSLNGGDSGNTIYF.

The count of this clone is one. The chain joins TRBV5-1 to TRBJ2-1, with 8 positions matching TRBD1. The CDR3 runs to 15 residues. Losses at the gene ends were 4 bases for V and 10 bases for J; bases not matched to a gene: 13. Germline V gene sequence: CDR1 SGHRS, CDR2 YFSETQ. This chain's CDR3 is CASSPTTGERYEQFF. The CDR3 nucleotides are TGCGCCAGCAGCCCCACGACAGGGGAGCGGTACGAGCAGTTCTTC.

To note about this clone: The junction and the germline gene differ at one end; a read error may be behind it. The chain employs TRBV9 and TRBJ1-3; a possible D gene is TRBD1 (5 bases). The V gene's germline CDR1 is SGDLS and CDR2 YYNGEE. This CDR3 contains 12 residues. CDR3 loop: CASSPRSGDIHF. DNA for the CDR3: TGTGCCAGCAGCCCTCGTTCGGGGGATATACATTTT.

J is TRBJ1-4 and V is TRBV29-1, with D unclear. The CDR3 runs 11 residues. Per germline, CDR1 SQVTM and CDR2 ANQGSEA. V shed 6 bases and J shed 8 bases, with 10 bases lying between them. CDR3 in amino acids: CSVERGEKLFF. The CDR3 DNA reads TGCAGCGTCGAGAGAGGAGAAAAACTGTTTTTT.

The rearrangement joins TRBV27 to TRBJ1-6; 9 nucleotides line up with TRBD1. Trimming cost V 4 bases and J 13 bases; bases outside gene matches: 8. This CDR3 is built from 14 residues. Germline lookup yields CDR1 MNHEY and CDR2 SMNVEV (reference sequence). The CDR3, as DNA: TGTGCCAGCAGTTCGGGACAGGGCGTTTCCCCCCTCCACTTT. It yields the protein CASSSGQGVSPLHF.

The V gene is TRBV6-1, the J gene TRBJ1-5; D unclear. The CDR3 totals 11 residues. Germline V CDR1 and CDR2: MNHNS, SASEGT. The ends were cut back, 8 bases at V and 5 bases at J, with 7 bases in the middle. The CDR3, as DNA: TGTGCCAGCGGCGGGGATCAGCCCCAGCATTTT. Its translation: CASGGDQPQHF.

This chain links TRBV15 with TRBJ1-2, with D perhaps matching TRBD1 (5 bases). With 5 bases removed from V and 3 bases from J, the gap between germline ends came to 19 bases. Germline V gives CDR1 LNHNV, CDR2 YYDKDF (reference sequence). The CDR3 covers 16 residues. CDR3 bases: TGTGCCACCAGCCCAGCCATCGGGGGGACTTACTATGGCTACACCTTC. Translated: CATSPAIGGTYYGYTF.

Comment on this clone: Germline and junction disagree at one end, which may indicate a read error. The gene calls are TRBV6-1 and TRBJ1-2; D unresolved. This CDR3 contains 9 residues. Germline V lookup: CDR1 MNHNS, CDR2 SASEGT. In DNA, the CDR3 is TGTGCCAGCAGTGAAACTCTCATCTTC. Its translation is CASSETLIF.

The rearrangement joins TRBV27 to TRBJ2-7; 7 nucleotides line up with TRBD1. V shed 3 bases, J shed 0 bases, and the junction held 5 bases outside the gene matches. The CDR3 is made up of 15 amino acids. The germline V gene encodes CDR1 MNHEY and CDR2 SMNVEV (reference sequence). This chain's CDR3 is CASSLLTGLSYEQYF. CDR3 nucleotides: TGTGCCAGCAGTTTGCTGACAGGGCTCTCCTACGAGCAGTACTTC.

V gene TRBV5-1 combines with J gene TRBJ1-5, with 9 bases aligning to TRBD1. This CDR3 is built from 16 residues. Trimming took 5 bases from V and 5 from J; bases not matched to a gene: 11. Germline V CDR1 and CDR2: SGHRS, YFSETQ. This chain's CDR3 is CASRPDRGPRYQPQHF. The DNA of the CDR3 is TGCGCCAGCAGGCCGGACAGGGGTCCACGATATCAGCCCCAGCATTTT.

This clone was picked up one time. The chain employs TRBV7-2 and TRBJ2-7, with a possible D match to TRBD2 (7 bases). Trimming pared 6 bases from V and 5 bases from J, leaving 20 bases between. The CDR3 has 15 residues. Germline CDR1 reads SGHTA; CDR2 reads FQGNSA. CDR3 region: CASRPEGGFSNEQYF. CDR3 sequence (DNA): TGTGCCAGCAGGCCGGAGGGGGGGTTTTCCAACGAGCAGTACTTC.

The CDR3 nucleotides are TGTGCCAGCAGTTGGGCGGGGGGCGAGCACGGCTACACCTTC. Its translation: CASSWAGGEHGYTF. The V call is TRBV28, the J call TRBJ1-2; possible D gene TRBD1, 6 bases. Trimming pared 4 bases from V and 8 bases from J, leaving 17 bases between. Germline V gene lookup returns CDR1 MDHEN and CDR2 SYDVKM. This CDR3 has 14 amino acids.

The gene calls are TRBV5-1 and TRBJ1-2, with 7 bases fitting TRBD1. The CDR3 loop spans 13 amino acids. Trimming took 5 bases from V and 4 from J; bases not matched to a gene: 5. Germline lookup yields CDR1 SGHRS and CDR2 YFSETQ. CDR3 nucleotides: TGCGCCAGCAGTTGGGACAGACGCTATGGCTACACCTTC. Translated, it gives CASSWDRRYGYTF.